In its sample, the clone carrying this TCR beta chain was seen many times. CDR1 and CDR2 (germline): SEHNR, FQNEAQ (reference sequence). V lost 5 bases and J lost 6, with 9 bases in between. This CDR3 is built from 12 residues. The data were taken from a study of response to subunit inactivated influenza vaccine. From the RT-PCR reads, TCRdb called clonotypes with MiXCR, one entry per CDR3 protein. The table shows over 150,000 distinct CDR3 sequences, with about a tenth occurring only once. This receptor was taken from a man aged 45-65 years who received an inactivated influenza vaccine. The sample was non-naive T cells sorted from PBMCs, taken 45 days after vaccination. The rearrangement uses TRBV7-9 and TRBJ2-3; D unclear. The chain's CDR3 is CASSTGMDTQYF. CDR3 sequence (DNA): TGTGCCAGCAGCACTGGTATGGATACGCAGTATTTT.